This T cell receptor (beta chain) came from a study of blood T cell repertoires in COVID-19. Germline-derived CDR1 and CDR2 are SGHRS and YFSETQ. Trimming stripped 1 base from V and 2 bases from J, with 10 bases between. The CDR3 spans 14 residues. The data were produced by immunoSEQ multiplex PCR, yet TCRdb's version contains in-frame clones alone and is incomplete. The repertoire holds fewer than 200,000 clones, 70% to 85% seen once, with 22% in the top ten. What was sequenced was peripheral blood. The receptor was isolated from a woman older than 75 with acute or convalescent COVID-19. The V and J genes are TRBV5-1 and TRBJ2-7, with D possibly being TRBD2 (6 bases). The CDR3: CASSLPASAYEQYF. CDR3 DNA sequence: TGCGCCAGCAGCTTGCCGGCTAGCGCCTACGAGCAGTACTTC.